This T cell receptor beta chain emerged from a study of cytomegalovirus exposure and HLA in healthy donors. Study outcomes and limitations: Cytomegalovirus status was reportedly diagnosed by the classifier with high specificity and sensitivity.

Sequencing was performed with immunoSEQ multiplex PCR; in TCRdb, only in-frame clones are kept and a portion is missing. The data contain over 85,000 clones, roughly 90% of them singletons. In germline, CDR1 is MDHEN, CDR2 SYDVKM. Trimming left V 7 bases short and J 1 base short, with 11 bases between. The CDR3 sequence is 13 residues long. Points on this clone: Its antigen is currently unknown.

The V gene is TRBV28, the J gene TRBJ2-7, with D uncertain. The material sequenced was PBMCs. The origin of this receptor is a woman under 30 in good health and CMV-seronegative. The CDR3 nucleotides read TGTGCCAGCATTTCCGGGTCTTCCTACGAGCAGTACTTC. This translates into CASISGSSYEQYF.